This TCR beta chain was sequenced in a study of blood T cell repertoires in COVID-19. CDR3 size: 12 residues. Per germline, CDR1 MNHEY and CDR2 SMNVEV (reference sequence). The V gene lost 6 bases and the J gene lost 5 bases, with 9 bases spanning the gap. Residents of around 24 US areas, aged about 18 to 89 years, made up the participants. Cohort 3 recovered donors had two negative PCRs, clearance, or symptom resolution. Assay: immunoSEQ multiplex PCR; the TCRdb copy retains only in-frame clones and omits some. Here the sample spans roughly 200,000 clones, around 87% being singletons. The chain is built from TRBV27 and TRBJ2-3, with D possibly TRBD2 on 5 matching bases. This TCR was recovered from a woman aged 25 to 45 who had recovered from COVID-19. Sequencing was performed on PBMCs or T cells enriched from blood (not recorded which). The DNA of the CDR3 is TGTGCCAGCAGCCCCAGCGGAGATACGCAGTATTTT. Encoded protein: CASSPSGDTQYF.